In this sample, the clone carrying this T cell receptor beta chain turned up once. This sample was included in a study of blood T cell repertoires in COVID-19. Using immunoSEQ multiplex PCR, the repertoire was profiled, and TCRdb retains in-frame clones only, with some absent. The sample shows around 360,000 clones, about 90% of them seen only once. Per the germline V gene, CDR1 is SGHRS and CDR2 is YFSETQ. V gave up 2 bases and J gave up 4 bases; unmatched junction bases: 6. The CDR3 sequence is 15 residues long. Cohorts were assigned according to the clinical history that participants reported. Specimen: PBMCs or T cells enriched from blood (not recorded which). The clonotype originates from a woman younger than 45 who had recovered from COVID-19. The gene calls are TRBV5-1 and TRBJ2-1, with 7 positions matching TRBD2. CDR3 amino acids: CASSFREAGYNEQFF. CDR3 nucleotides: TGCGCCAGCAGCTTCCGGGAAGCGGGGTACAATGAGCAGTTCTTC.